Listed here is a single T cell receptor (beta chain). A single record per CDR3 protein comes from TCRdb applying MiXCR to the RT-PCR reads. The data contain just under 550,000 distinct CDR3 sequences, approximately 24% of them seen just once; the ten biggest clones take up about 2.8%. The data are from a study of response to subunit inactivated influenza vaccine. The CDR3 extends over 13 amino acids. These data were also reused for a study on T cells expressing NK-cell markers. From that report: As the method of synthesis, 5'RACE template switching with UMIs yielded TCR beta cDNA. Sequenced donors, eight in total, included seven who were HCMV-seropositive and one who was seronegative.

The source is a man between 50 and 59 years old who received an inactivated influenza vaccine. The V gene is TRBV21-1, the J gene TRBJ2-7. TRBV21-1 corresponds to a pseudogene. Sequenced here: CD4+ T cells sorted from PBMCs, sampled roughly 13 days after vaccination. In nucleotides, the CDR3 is TGTGCCAGCAGCAACATCGACACCTACGAGCAGTACTTC. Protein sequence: CASSNIDTYEQYF.